This T cell receptor beta chain was captured by sequencing in a study of T cell clusters in autoimmune cytopenias. TRB amplification used approximately 250 ng of peripheral blood genomic DNA. Multiplex touch-down PCR amplified TRB using TRB-A and TRB-B pools in one tube. No DNA is given; TCRdb re-called the multiplex PCR reads and lists each CDR3 protein once. This sample contains around 2,000 distinct CDR3 sequences. The CDR3 has 15 residues. Germline lookup yields CDR1 SGHRS and CDR2 YFSETQ. The sample also formed part of further work on T cell repertoires in aging, cancer and after chemotherapy. That report notes: The full dataset contained roughly 9 million TCR reads. Immunological memory after chemotherapy cannot be judged from the repertoire data.

The source of this sequence is a human donor in good health. Input material: peripheral blood. The gene calls are TRBV5-1 and TRBJ2-2. CDR3: CASSNGRANTGELFF.